This T cell receptor (beta chain) was recovered during a study of OX40 agonist ivuxolimab in advanced cancers. On the study more broadly: With a range of 23 to 79, age averaged about 58 years, and 75% to 90% were male. Three patients, one with hepatocellular carcinoma and two with cutaneous melanoma, achieved partial responses.

The data were produced by immunoSEQ multiplex PCR, yet TCRdb's version contains in-frame clones alone and is incomplete. Of under 85,000 clones in the sample, roughly 85% are singletons; the top ten hold 2.5% to 3.5%. V lost 6 bases, J lost 1 base, and 6 bases stayed unmatched. There are 13 residues in the CDR3. CDR1 and CDR2 (germline): GTSNPN, SVGIG (reference sequence). This specimen was CD4+ or CD8+ T cells sorted from blood, taken in a trial of the OX40 agonist ivuxolimab. The chain uses TRBV30 and TRBJ2-7; 7 nucleotides align to TRBD1. The origin of this receptor is an adult with an advanced solid tumor such as melanoma, head and neck, liver or kidney cancer. CDR3 sequence reads: CACPGTESYEQYF. The DNA for the CDR3 is TGTGCCTGCCCCGGGACAGAGTCCTACGAGCAGTACTTC.